This is a list of T cell receptor beta chains from one sample in a study of T cell responses to AZD1222 COVID-19 vaccine. TCRdb's copy holds only in-frame clones and misses some; the assay was immunoSEQ multiplex PCR. The sample includes more than 95,000 clones, 88% of them seen just once. The sequencing here drew on peripheral blood, taken on day 0 of AZD1222 vaccination. The receptors stem from an adult in good health. CDR3s include the opening cysteine and the closing phenylalanine or tryptophan. D genes are given only for firm matches. Size is stated for part of the rows, as once, few or many counts, or as a class when the clone is expanded.

d_call clone_size j_call v_call cdr3_aa cdr3_nt
. . TRBJ2-3 TRBV18 CASSPSDTQYF TGTGCCAGCTCACCGTCCGATACGCAGTATTTT
. . TRBJ2-3 TRBV29-1 CSAAPTTVKSDTQYF TGCAGCGCCGCTCCGACTACAGTTAAATCAGATACGCAGTATTTT
. . TRBJ1-2 TRBV19 CASSGRNAGGYTF TGTGCCAGTAGTGGGAGGAACGCCGGTGGCTACACCTTC
. . TRBJ1-1 TRBV4-1 CASSQSLRSTEAFF TGCGCCAGCAGCCAATCTCTGCGGTCCACTGAAGCTTTCTTT
. . TRBJ2-1 TRBV10-3 CASVADSSYNEQFF TGTGCCTCCGTAGCGGATAGCTCCTACAATGAGCAGTTCTTC
. . TRBJ2-2 TRBV29-1 CSVGERGTNTGELFF TGCAGCGTGGGTGAGAGAGGAACGAACACCGGGGAGCTGTTTTTT
TRBD1 . TRBJ1-2 TRBV19 CASSMGTGGNYGYTF TGTGCCAGTAGTATGGGGACAGGAGGAAACTATGGCTACACCTTC
. once TRBJ2-3 TRBV7-8 CASSLGIAKRADTQYF TGTGCCAGCAGCTTAGGGATAGCGAAGAGGGCAGATACGCAGTATTTT
. . TRBJ2-7 TRBV3-1/TRBV3-2 CASGMLPSEQYF TGTGCCAGCGGGATGTTGCCAAGCGAGCAGTACTTC
. . TRBJ1-2 TRBV21-1 CASSGTFLYGYTF TGTGCCAGCAGTGGGACCTTTCTGTATGGCTACACCTTC
. . TRBJ1-3 TRBV18 CASSPREGSGNTIYF TGTGCCAGCTCCCCCCGGGAAGGCTCTGGAAACACCATATATTTT
. . TRBJ1-2 TRBV5-6 CASSKAGTTISSNYGYTF TGTGCCAGCAGCAAGGCCGGGACTACGATCTCTTCTAACTATGGCTACACCTTC
TRBD1 . TRBJ1-2 TRBV10-3 CAISAGQGNYGYTF TGTGCCATCAGTGCGGGACAGGGGAACTATGGCTACACCTTC
. . TRBJ1-5 TRBV19 CASSPRTGTAQHF TGTGCCAGTAGTCCACGGACCGGCACGGCCCAGCATTTT
. . TRBJ1-4 TRBV5-1 CASLTASKGGKLFF TGCGCCAGCCTAACGGCTTCCAAAGGGGGAAAACTGTTTTTT
. . TRBJ1-1 TRBV4-2 CASSQEGRRKNTEAFF TGTGCCAGCAGCCAAGAAGGCAGGCGGAAAAACACTGAAGCTTTCTTT
. . TRBJ2-7 TRBV21-1 CASSKAILGQGIFYEQYF TGTGCCAGCAGCAAAGCAATCCTAGGACAGGGGATTTTCTACGAGCAGTACTTC
TRBD1 . TRBJ2-7 TRBV11-2 CASNPSTGVRYEQYF TGTGCCAGCAACCCTAGCACAGGGGTCCGATACGAGCAGTACTTC
TRBD2 . TRBJ2-6 TRBV5-5 CASCITSVLSGANVLTF TGTGCCAGCTGTATCACTAGCGTTCTCTCTGGGGCCAACGTCCTGACTTTC
. few TRBJ1-5 TRBV18 CASSPWDGSGMPQHF TGTGCCAGCTCACCGTGGGACGGCTCAGGGATGCCCCAGCATTTT
. . TRBJ2-1 TRBV15 CATSREGVSSYNEQFF TGTGCCACCAGCAGAGAAGGGGTTAGCTCCTACAATGAGCAGTTCTTC
. . TRBJ1-3 TRBV7-2 CASSLAGENTIYF TGTGCCAGCAGCTTAGCGGGGGAAAACACCATATATTTT
. . TRBJ1-6 TRBV4-3 CASSQTDKVLHF TGCGCCAGCAGCCAAACAGACAAGGTCCTCCACTTT
. . TRBJ1-1 TRBV19 CASSPLGHLNTEAFF TGTGCCAGTAGTCCCTTAGGACACCTTAACACTGAAGCTTTCTTT
. . TRBJ1-3 TRBV24-1 CATSDNRYSGNTIYF TGTGCCACCAGTGATAACCGGTACTCTGGAAACACCATATATTTT
TRBD2 . TRBJ2-1 TRBV5-6 CASSASAGGYNEQFF TGTGCCAGCAGCGCCTCAGCGGGGGGTTACAATGAGCAGTTCTTC
. . TRBJ2-3 TRBV7-2 CASSSRTSTDTQYF TGTGCCAGCAGCTCCCGAACTAGCACAGATACGCAGTATTTT
. . TRBJ1-2 TRBV16 CASSQSGGGNYGYTF TGTGCCAGCAGCCAATCGGGCGGGGGAAACTATGGCTACACCTTC
TRBD2 . TRBJ2-7 TRBV6-6 CASSPPLLAEPPYEQYF TGTGCCAGCAGTCCGCCCCTACTAGCGGAACCTCCCTACGAGCAGTACTTC
. . TRBJ2-7 TRBV3-1/TRBV3-2 CASSRRLAGGSYEQYF TGTGCCAGCAGCCGGAGACTAGCAGGGGGTTCCTACGAGCAGTACTTC
TRBD2 . TRBJ2-3 TRBV9 CASPPWTSGSLYTDTQYF TGTGCCAGCCCCCCCTGGACTAGCGGGAGCCTTTACACAGATACGCAGTATTTT
. . TRBJ2-7 TRBV3-1/TRBV3-2 CASSQSSGSEQYF TGTGCCAGCAGCCAATCTTCTGGAAGCGAGCAGTACTTC
. . TRBJ2-3 TRBV24-1 CATSDWDTQYF TGTGCCACCAGTGACTGGGATACGCAGTATTTT
TRBD2 few TRBJ2-7 TRBV3-1/TRBV3-2 CASSHSGSHEQYF TGTGCCAGCAGCCATAGCGGGAGTCACGAGCAGTACTTC
. . TRBJ2-1 TRBV7-2 CASSLARLAEQFF TGTGCCAGCAGCTTGGCCCGATTGGCTGAGCAGTTCTTC
TRBD1 once TRBJ1-1 TRBV11-2 CASSWTGTAKAFF TGTGCCAGCAGCTGGACCGGGACAGCGAAAGCTTTCTTT
. . TRBJ2-3 TRBV6-5 CASSYTLPPADTQYF TGTGCCAGCAGTTACACTCTGCCACCAGCGGATACGCAGTATTTT